This T cell receptor (beta chain) came from a study of cytomegalovirus exposure and HLA in healthy donors. Study details: One earlier analysis, a look at roughly 170 million T cells, found some 110 million unique TCR beta sequences.

After removal of 7 bases from V and 14 bases from J, the junction contained 14 bases not matched to a gene. From germline, CDR1 is MNHNY and CDR2 SVGAGI (reference sequence). This CDR3 has 13 residues. Researchers ran the PCR with 60 Vbeta and 13 Jbeta primers. Clones were read by immunoSEQ multiplex PCR, and TCRdb kept only the in-frame ones, dropping some. The table has 110,000 to 150,000 clones, 75% seen once; the top ten hold around 7%. This clonotype was obtained from a man younger than 40 in good health and CMV-seronegative. Sequenced input: PBMCs. The chain employs TRBV6-6 and TRBJ2-1; 7 positions agree with TRBD1. The CDR3 sequence: CASNRRDRHSEFF. CDR3 sequence (DNA): TGTGCCAGCAACAGAAGGGACAGACACTCCGAGTTCTTC.